This T cell receptor beta chain is drawn from a study of cytomegalovirus exposure and HLA in healthy donors. Study results and limitations: Testing in vitro showed a few CMV-associated chains specific for CMV antigens. Links to common viral pathogens appeared, in a later analysis, for several of the most significant clusters.

PCR primers comprised 60 Vbeta and 13 Jbeta primers. Authors' analysis steps: Some 9.9 million of some 80 million unique TCR beta chains were shared, per a later count. Libraries were prepared by immunoSEQ multiplex PCR; TCRdb keeps only in-frame clonotypes and omits some of them. From that table come the V and J calls and clone size; the DNA was used to work out D and trimming. The data show 200,000 or so clones, around 87% seen once. CDR3 size: 18 residues. Germline values: CDR1 MNHNS, CDR2 SASEGT. The trim removed 2 bases at V and 0 bases at J, leaving 6 bases unmatched. Comments on this clone: The antigen is undetermined.

This clonotype originated in a man aged 30 to 39 in good health and CMV-seronegative. The V call is TRBV6-1, the J call TRBJ1-5; 11 positions match TRBD1. Sequencing was carried out using PBMCs. The CDR3 nucleotides read TGTGCCAGCAGTGAACGGGACAGGGGGATTTATAGCAATCAGCCCCAGCATTTT. Amino acid sequence: CASSERDRGIYSNQPQHF.